Each of the 23 T cell receptor beta chains below was sequenced from the same sample in a study of tumor-infiltrating lymphocytes in primary liver carcinoma. Synthesis of TCR beta cDNA was carried out from 500 ng total RNA with a constant-region primer. Modified slightly, ARM-PCR produced TCR beta libraries over three nested multiplex PCR rounds. With TRBV1-TRBV30 forward primers and a C-beta reverse primer, the first two PCR rounds were run for approximately 10 cycles each. TCRdb re-called the multiplex PCR reads with MiXCR, one entry per CDR3 protein. The sample carries about 190,000 distinct CDR3 sequences, about 85% recorded once. The study co-extracted DNA and RNA from 20-30 mg of unsorted bulk tissue. The sequencing sample was made of tumor tissue from primary liver carcinoma. All receptors derive from a man in his forties with primary liver carcinoma and hepatitis B virus infection.

On this clonotype itself: One end of the junction does not line up with germline, which may come from a read error. V is TRBV5-6 and J is TRBJ2-5; a possible D gene is TRBD2 (5 bases). Germline V gene sequence: CDR1 SGHDT, CDR2 YYEEEE. The CDR3 spans 14 residues. The CDR3 nucleotides read TGTGCCATCAGCATGGAGGCTAGCCAAGAGGCCCAGTACTTC. It codes for CAISMEASQEAQYF. The whole variable domain, remainder taken from reference TRBV5-6 and TRBJ2-5, is DAGVTQSPTHLIKTRGQQVTLRCSPKSGHDTVSWYQQALGQGPQFIFQYYEEEERQRGNFPDRFSGHQFPNYSSELNVNALLLGDSALYLCAISMEASQEAQYFGPGTRLLVL.

As regards this clonotype: The junction and the germline gene differ at one end; a read error may be behind it. The V and J genes are TRBV11-2 and TRBJ2-4; 10 bases are a match to TRBD2. CDR1 and CDR2 (germline): SGHAT, FQNNGV. CDR3 length: 17 residues. The chain's CDR3 is CASSLDTSGIAKNILYF. Written as DNA, the CDR3 is TGTGCTAGCAGCTTAGATACTAGCGGGATTGCCAAAAACATTCTGTACTTC. Combining the CDR3 with reference TRBV11-2 and TRBJ2-4 gives the whole variable domain EAGVAQSPRYKIIEKRQSVAFWCNPISGHATLYWYQQILGQGPKLLIQFQNNGVVDDSQLPKDRFSAERLKGVDSTLKIQPAKLEDSAVYLCASSLDTSGIAKNILYFGAGTRLSVL.

Details on this clonotype: Germline is not matched at one junction end, which may reflect a read error. The chain joins TRBV12-5 to TRBJ2-2; 9 nucleotides agree with TRBD2. The CDR3 has 15 residues. Germline V gene sequence: CDR1 LGHNT, CDR2 FRNRAP. This CDR3 reads CASGPSGMNTVELFF. As DNA, the CDR3 is TGTGCTAGTGGTCCTAGCGGGATGAACACCGTGGAGCTGTTTTTT.

The chain couples TRBV4-3 to TRBJ2-1; TRBD1 agrees at 8 bases. The germline CDR1 and CDR2 sequences are LGHNA and YSLEER. Trimming at V came to 2 bases and at J to 15 bases, leaving 15 bases not matched to a gene. CDR3 length: 15 residues. The CDR3 spells CASSQFQGASDELFF. The CDR3 DNA follows: TGCGCCAGCAGCCAATTTCAGGGGGCTAGCGATGAGTTGTTCTTC.

This chain connects TRBV29-1 to TRBJ2-5; D may correspond to TRBD1 or TRBD2 (5 bases each). Germline assignment: CDR1 SQVTM and CDR2 ANQGSEA. V lost 8 bases and J lost 2, with 18 bases in between. The CDR3 contains 14 residues. The CDR3 sequence: CSCHIGAEQETQYF. The DNA of the CDR3 is TGCAGCTGCCACATCGGGGCGGAGCAAGAGACCCAGTACTTC.

Notes on this clonotype: An end of the junction does not agree with germline; a read error may underlie this. The genes are TRBV11-2 and TRBJ2-7; weak D call: TRBD1 (5 bases). Germline CDR1 and CDR2: SGHAT and FQNNGV. CDR3 length equals 15 residues. The CDR3 DNA follows: TGTGCCAACAGCTTAGGACAAGGACGGTCCTACGAGCAGAACTTC. Residues: CANSLGQGRSYEQNF.

Here the CDR3 reads CASSLTRGEVTQYF. The DNA of the CDR3 is TGTGCCAGCAGCTTAACCAGGGGAGAAGTGACCCAGTACTTC. The chain carries TRBV7-9 and TRBJ2-5; D may be TRBD1 (6 bases). V was clipped by 2 bases and J by 7 bases, with 14 bases between them. The CDR3 is 14 amino acids. Germline V gene data show CDR1 as SEHNR and CDR2 as FQNEAQ (reference sequence). Using reference TRBV7-9 and TRBJ2-5 for the parts outside the CDR3, the full variable domain is DTGVSQNPRHKITKRGQNVTFRCDPISEHNRLYWYRQTLGQGPEFLTYFQNEAQLEKSRLLSDRFSAERPKGSFSTLEIQRTEQGDSAMYLCASSLTRGEVTQYFGPGTRLLVL.

Note on this clonotype: One junction end disagrees with the germline gene, perhaps due to a read error. This sequence joins TRBV6-2 or TRBV6-3 and TRBJ2-7; 7 bases are shared with TRBD1. CDR1 and CDR2 from the germline V gene are MNHEY and SVGEGT. The CDR3 loop spans 16 amino acids. CDR3 DNA: TGTGCCATCAGTTACTCGACACAGGGGATTCGCTACGAGCAGTACTTC. It codes for CAISYSTQGIRYEQYF.

Comment on this clonotype: Here the CDR3 omits its conserved ending phenylalanine or tryptophan, so a read error is the likely source. J is TRBJ2-5 and V is TRBV6-1; 8 bases agree with TRBD1. From germline, CDR1 is MNHNS and CDR2 SASEGT. The CDR3 consists of 15 residues. After removal of 2 bases from V and 5 bases from J, the junction contained 7 bases not matched to a gene. CDR3 sequence reads: CASSEIPGGQETQYI. The CDR3 DNA reads as TGTGCCAGCAGTGAAATACCAGGGGGCCAGGAGACCCAGTACATC.

V usage is TRBV6-2 or TRBV6-3 and J usage is TRBJ1-5; D is unresolved. The CDR3 loop spans 14 amino acids. V was clipped by 11 bases and J by 5 bases, with 19 bases between them. CDR1 MNHEY and CDR2 SVGEGT come from the germline V gene. CDR3 nucleotide sequence: TGTGCCGTCAGTGCCCGACGGAGAGATCAGCCCCAGCATTTT. Its protein is CAVSARRRDQPQHF.

This clonotype appeared once. V gene TRBV6-1 combines with J gene TRBJ2-1; D possibly corresponds to TRBD2 (5 bases). V lost 3 bases, J lost 8 bases, and 17 bases lay in between. Germline CDR1 reads MNHNS; CDR2 reads SASEGT. This CDR3 spans 15 amino acids. CDR3 sequence: CASSESSVSSHEQFF. CDR3 coding DNA: TGTGCCAGCAGTGAGAGTAGCGTGAGTTCCCATGAGCAGTTCTTC.

Worth noting for this clonotype: A read error is possible here, since a much larger clone lies one base away. V gene TRBV6-5 combines with J gene TRBJ2-2; D is unresolved. This CDR3 region has 16 residues. The germline V gene encodes CDR1 MNHEY and CDR2 SVGAGI. With 1 base removed from V and 2 bases from J, the gap between germline ends came to 11 bases. DNA of the CDR3: TGTGCCAGCAGTTACTTTGGGGTCCTCAACACCGGGGAGCTGTTTTTT. Its translation is CASSYFGVLNTGELFF.

This clonotype was detected only once. The rearrangement joins TRBV28 to TRBJ1-1; unclear D gene. This CDR3 is built from 12 residues. Germline lookup yields CDR1 MDHEN and CDR2 SYDVKM. V dropped 7 bases and J dropped 7 bases, with 13 bases sitting between them. Written as DNA, the CDR3 is TGTGCCAGCACGATCACAGTGGATGAAGCTTTCTTT. Translated: CASTITVDEAFF.

This chain uses TRBV29-1 with TRBJ2-1; D is ambiguous. The CDR3 runs 10 residues. Germline V gives CDR1 SQVTM, CDR2 ANQGSEA. V was shortened by 7 bases and J by 10 bases, with 11 bases between the two germline ends. As DNA, the CDR3 is TGCAGCGCTCTCAACAGCGAGCAGTTCTTC. It is translated as CSALNSEQFF.

As for this clonotype: An end of the junction does not agree with germline; a read error may underlie this. The chain couples TRBV29-1 to TRBJ2-5, with a weak D call TRBD2 (6 bases). There are 15 residues in the CDR3. CDR1 SQVTM and CDR2 ANQGSEA come from the germline V gene. CDR3 loop: CSVRTNGSWAENQYF. The CDR3 region has the DNA TGCAGCGTTCGGACTAACGGGAGTTGGGCTGAGAACCAGTACTTC.

This clonotype was seen repeatedly, ten times or more. V is TRBV6-1 and J is TRBJ2-2; D uncertain. The CDR3 loop spans 15 amino acids. V was shortened by 0 bases and J by 5 bases, with 10 bases between the two germline ends. Germline CDR1 reads MNHNS; CDR2 reads SASEGT. DNA for the CDR3: TGTGCCAGCAGTGAAGCGACATTCGGAACCGGGGAGCTGTTTTTT. Amino acids: CASSEATFGTGELFF.

With regard to this clonotype: At one end, the junction sequence differs from germline, possibly due to a read error. V is TRBV5-4 and J is TRBJ2-7; unclear D gene. The CDR3 has 14 residues. Germline V gene data show CDR1 as SGHNT and CDR2 as YYREEE (reference sequence). CDR3: CASSLAGFSHEEYF. The CDR3 DNA reads as TGTGCCAGCAGCTTGGCCGGTTTCTCCCACGAGGAGTACTTC.

Of note for this clonotype: The junction departs from the called germline gene at one end, perhaps through a read error. The chain links TRBV7-9 to TRBJ2-2; 7 bases agree with TRBD2. Germline V gene data show CDR1 as SEHNR and CDR2 as FQNEAQ (reference sequence). The CDR3 is 15 amino acids. CDR3 region: CASSFLAANTGELFF. CDR3 DNA sequence: TGTGCCAGCAGCTTTCTAGCGGCGAATACCGGGGAGCTGTTTTTT.

This clonotype showed up just a few times. The chain joins TRBV7-9 to TRBJ1-3, with D unresolved. Trimming shortened V by 7 bases and J by 3 bases, and 19 bases separated the two germline ends. Germline assignment: CDR1 SEHNR and CDR2 FQNEAQ (reference sequence). This CDR3 region has 16 residues. CDR3 DNA sequence: TGTGCCAGCAACCCTCCCTCCGGGGTGAGTGGAAACACCATATATTTT. Its translation is CASNPPSGVSGNTIYF.

This chain joins TRBV4-2 and TRBJ2-1; TRBD2 agrees at 9 bases. The length of the CDR3 is 14 residues. V shed 2 bases and J 11 bases; nucleotides not matched to a gene: 7. Germline CDR1 and CDR2: LGHNA and YNFKEQ. The CDR3: CASSQLAGYIKQFF. In DNA, the CDR3 is TGTGCCAGCAGCCAACTAGCGGGATACATCAAGCAGTTCTTC.

The chain is built from TRBV24-1 and TRBJ2-2; a weak D match, TRBD2 (7 bases). The germline V gene has CDR1 KGHDR and CDR2 SFDVKD. The CDR3 totals 15 residues. The V gene lost 4 bases and the J gene lost 9 bases, with 17 bases spanning the gap. The CDR3: CATSDGLGGSRELFF. CDR3 nucleotide sequence: TGTGCCACCAGTGACGGACTAGGGGGAAGCCGGGAGCTGTTTTTT.

In the case of this clonotype: One junction end does not reproduce the germline sequence, and a read error may be involved. The chain couples TRBV6-1 to TRBJ2-4, with D unclear. The germline CDR1 and CDR2 sequences are MNHNS and SASEGT. This CDR3 is built from 17 residues. The CDR3 is CTSSGDPTREAKNIQYF. In nucleotides, the CDR3 is TGTACCAGCAGTGGAGATCCTACAAGGGAAGCCAAAAACATTCAGTACTTC.

At least ten counts were recorded for this clonotype. The chain combines TRBV29-1 with TRBJ2-7, with a possible D match to TRBD1 (6 bases). Trimming stripped 6 bases from V and 0 bases from J, with 15 bases between. Germline values: CDR1 SQVTM, CDR2 ANQGSEA. The CDR3 spans 14 residues. CDR3 nucleotide sequence: TGCAGCGTATGGACAGCCCAAAGCTCCTACGAGCAGTACTTC. This codes for CSVWTAQSSYEQYF.